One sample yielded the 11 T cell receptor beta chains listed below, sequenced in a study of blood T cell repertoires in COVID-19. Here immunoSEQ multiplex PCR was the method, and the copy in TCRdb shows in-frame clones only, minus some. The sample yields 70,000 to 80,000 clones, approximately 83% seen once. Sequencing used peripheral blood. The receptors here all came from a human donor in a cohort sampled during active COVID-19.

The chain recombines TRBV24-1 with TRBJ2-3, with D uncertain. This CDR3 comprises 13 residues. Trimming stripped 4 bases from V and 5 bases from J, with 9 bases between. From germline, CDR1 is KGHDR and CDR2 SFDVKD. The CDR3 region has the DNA TGTGCCACCAGTGACCTAGTACGAGATACGCAGTATTTT. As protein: CATSDLVRDTQYF.

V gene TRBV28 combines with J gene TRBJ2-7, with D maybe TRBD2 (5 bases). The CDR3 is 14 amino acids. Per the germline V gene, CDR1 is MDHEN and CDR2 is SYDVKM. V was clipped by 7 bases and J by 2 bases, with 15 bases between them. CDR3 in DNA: TGTGCCAGCAATCCTAACGGGGTGGCCTACGAGCAGTACTTC. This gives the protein CASNPNGVAYEQYF.

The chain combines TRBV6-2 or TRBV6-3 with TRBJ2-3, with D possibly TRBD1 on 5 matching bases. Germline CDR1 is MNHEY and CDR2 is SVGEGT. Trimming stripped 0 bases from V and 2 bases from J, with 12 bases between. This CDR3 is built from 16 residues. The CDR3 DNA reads TGTGCCAGCAGTTACTCGATCGACAGAGCCACAGATACGCAGTATTTT. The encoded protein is CASSYSIDRATDTQYF.

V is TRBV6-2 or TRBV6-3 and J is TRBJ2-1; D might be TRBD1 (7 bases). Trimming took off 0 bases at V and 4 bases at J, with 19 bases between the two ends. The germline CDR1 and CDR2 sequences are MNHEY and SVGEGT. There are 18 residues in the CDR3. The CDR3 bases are TGTGCCAGCAGTTACTCGTTGGTGGAGGGGACAGTGTACAATGAGCAGTTCTTC. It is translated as CASSYSLVEGTVYNEQFF.

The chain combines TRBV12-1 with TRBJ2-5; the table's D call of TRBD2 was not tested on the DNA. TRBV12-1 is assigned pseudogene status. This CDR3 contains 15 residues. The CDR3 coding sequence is TGTGCCAGCAGTCCCTGGCGCGGGTACCAAGAGACCCAGTACTTC. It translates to CASSPWRGYQETQYF.

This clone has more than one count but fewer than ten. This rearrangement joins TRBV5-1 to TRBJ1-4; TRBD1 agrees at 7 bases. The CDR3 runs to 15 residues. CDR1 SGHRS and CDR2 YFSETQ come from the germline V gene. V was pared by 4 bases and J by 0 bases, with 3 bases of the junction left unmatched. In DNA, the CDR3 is TGCGCCAGCAGCGGGGGGACAGCAACTAATGAAAAACTGTTTTTT. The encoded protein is CASSGGTATNEKLFF.

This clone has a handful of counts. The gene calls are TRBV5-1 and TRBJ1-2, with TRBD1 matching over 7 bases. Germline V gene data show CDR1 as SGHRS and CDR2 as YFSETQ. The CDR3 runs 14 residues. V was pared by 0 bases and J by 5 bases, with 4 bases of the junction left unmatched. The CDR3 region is CASSLDGTEYGYTF. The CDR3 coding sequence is TGCGCCAGCAGCTTGGATGGGACAGAATATGGCTACACCTTC.

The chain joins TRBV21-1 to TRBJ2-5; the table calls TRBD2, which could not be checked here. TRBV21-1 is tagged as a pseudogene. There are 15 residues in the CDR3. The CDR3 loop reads CASSKRGGYQETQYF. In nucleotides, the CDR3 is TGTGCCAGCAGCAAACGGGGGGGGTACCAAGAGACCCAGTACTTC.

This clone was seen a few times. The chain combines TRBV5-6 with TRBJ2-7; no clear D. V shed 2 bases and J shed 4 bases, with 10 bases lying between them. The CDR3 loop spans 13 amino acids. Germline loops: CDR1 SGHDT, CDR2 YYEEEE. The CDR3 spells CASSFSRSYEQYF. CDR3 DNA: TGTGCCAGCAGCTTCTCCAGATCATACGAGCAGTACTTC.

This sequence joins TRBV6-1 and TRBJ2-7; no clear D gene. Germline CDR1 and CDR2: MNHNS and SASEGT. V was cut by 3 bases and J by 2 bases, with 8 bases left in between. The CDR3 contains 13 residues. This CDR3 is CASSDSETYEQYF. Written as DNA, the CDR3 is TGTGCCAGCAGTGACAGCGAAACCTACGAGCAGTACTTC.

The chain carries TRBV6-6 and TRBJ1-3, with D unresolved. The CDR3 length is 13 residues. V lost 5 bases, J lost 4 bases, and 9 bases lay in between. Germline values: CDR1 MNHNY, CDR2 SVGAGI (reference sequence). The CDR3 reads CASSQTPGNTIYF. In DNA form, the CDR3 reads TGTGCCAGCAGTCAGACACCCGGAAACACCATATATTTT.